This T cell receptor (beta chain) was identified in a study of immune evolution from preneoplasia to lung adenocarcinoma. Only in-frame clones appear in the TCRdb table, and some are missing; sequencing was by immunoSEQ multiplex PCR. The sample yields some 10,000 clones, around 80% seen once. Macro-dissection enriched premalignant or tumor cells before nucleic acid extraction. Study-wide points: Clonality was highest in normal lung, lower in later-stage lesions apparently. Normal lung had the highest top T cell clone frequencies. KRAS-mutant nodules had the highest T cell clonality.

Trimming removed 4 bases from V and 5 bases from J, with 17 bases in between. CDR1 LGHNA and CDR2 YNFKEQ come from the germline V gene. The length of the CDR3 is 15 residues. Concerning this clone: Its target is unknown.

The sequenced sample was FFPE lung adenocarcinoma in situ tissue. This sequence originates from a person aged 55-80 years with lung adenocarcinoma. The genes are TRBV4-2 and TRBJ1-1; a possible D gene is TRBD1 (5 bases). CDR3 sequence: CASSPRGAPGTEAFF. The CDR3 nucleotides are TGTGCCAGCAGCCCCCGTGGGGCCCCGGGGACTGAAGCTTTCTTT.